This is a list of T cell receptor beta chains from one sample in a study of blood T cell repertoires in COVID-19. Here immunoSEQ multiplex PCR was the method, and the copy in TCRdb shows in-frame clones only, minus some. The sample yields fewer than 130,000 clones, about 72% seen once. Sequencing used peripheral blood. The receptors shown here come from a woman between 55 and 75 years old with acute or convalescent COVID-19. CDR3s include the opening cysteine and the closing phenylalanine or tryptophan. A D gene is named only where the DNA matches it firmly. Expanded clones get a size class; other rows say once, few or many, or leave the size out.

D gene	V gene	clone size	J gene	CDR3 protein	CDR3 DNA
TRBD1	TRBV5-4	-	TRBJ2-2	CASSLVGQGPTGELFF	TGTGCCAGCAGCCTGGTGGGACAGGGCCCCACCGGGGAGCTGTTTTTT
TRBD1	TRBV5-6	-	TRBJ1-2	CASLKGRTGQGYTF	TGTGCCAGCCTGAAGGGGAGGACAGGGCAAGGCTACACCTTC
TRBD1	TRBV6-5	-	TRBJ2-1	CASSYSNRGYNEQFF	TGTGCCAGCAGTTACTCGAACAGGGGATACAATGAGCAGTTCTTC
-	TRBV19	-	TRBJ1-1	CASSIDEGAEAFF	TGTGCCAGTAGTATAGACGAGGGGGCTGAAGCTTTCTTT
-	TRBV11-2	-	TRBJ1-1	CASNRDNGGAFF	TGTGCCAGCAACCGGGACAACGGCGGAGCTTTCTTT
-	TRBV7-8	-	TRBJ1-5	CASSLVAVSSNQPQHF	TGTGCCAGCAGCTTAGTCGCGGTGTCGAGCAATCAGCCCCAGCATTTT
TRBD1	TRBV7-2	-	TRBJ1-1	CASSYQQGGGTEAFF	TGTGCCAGCAGTTACCAACAGGGGGGAGGGACTGAAGCTTTCTTT
-	TRBV27	-	TRBJ1-1	CASCFDLNTEAFF	TGTGCCAGCTGCTTCGACTTGAACACTGAAGCTTTCTTT
-	TRBV5-5	-	TRBJ1-2	CASSFTGTGVNYGYTF	TGTGCCAGCAGCTTCACCGGAACCGGGGTCAACTATGGCTACACCTTC
-	TRBV16	-	TRBJ1-2	CASSQSMGVYTF	TGTGCCAGCAGCCAATCAATGGGAGTCTACACCTTC
-	TRBV20-1	few	TRBJ1-3	CSASLAGRDTIYF	TGCAGTGCTAGTCTGGCAGGGCGAGACACCATATATTTT
-	TRBV18	-	TRBJ2-7	CASSPDGIRHYF	TGTGCCAGCTCACCTGACGGGATCAGGCACTACTTC
-	TRBV3-1/TRBV3-2	-	TRBJ1-2	CASSHIAGRANYGYTF	TGTGCCAGCAGCCATATTGCCGGTAGAGCTAACTATGGCTACACCTTC
TRBD1	TRBV7-8	-	TRBJ2-7	CASSYRDRPLYEQYF	TGTGCCAGCAGTTACCGGGACAGACCTTTATACGAGCAGTACTTC
TRBD1	TRBV5-8	-	TRBJ1-2	CASSQTRGLYYGYTF	TGTGCCAGCAGCCAAACCAGGGGGCTCTACTATGGCTACACCTTC
-	TRBV3-1/TRBV3-2	-	TRBJ1-1	CASSQVGGGMNTEAFF	TGTGCCAGCAGCCAAGTGGGGGGGGGCATGAACACTGAAGCTTTCTTT
-	TRBV11-2	once	TRBJ1-1	CASSLEWRGRMNTEAFF	TGTGCCAGCAGCTTAGAATGGCGGGGACGGATGAACACTGAAGCTTTCTTT
-	TRBV3-1/TRBV3-2	-	TRBJ1-6	CASSQDFDGKVHF	TGTGCCAGCAGCCAAGATTTCGACGGGAAAGTCCACTTT
TRBD1	TRBV18	-	TRBJ2-5	CASSPGTGETQYF	TGTGCCAGCTCACCCGGGACAGGTGAGACCCAGTACTTC
TRBD1	TRBV10-3	-	TRBJ1-4	CAIGQGQEKLFF	TGTGCCATCGGCCAGGGACAGGAAAAACTGTTTTTT
-	TRBV2	once	TRBJ1-1	CASNSLMNTEAFF	TGTGCCAGCAACAGTCTCATGAACACTGAAGCTTTCTTT
TRBD1	TRBV2	-	TRBJ1-3	CASSAQGTGAGNTIYF	TGTGCCAGCAGTGCCCAGGGGACAGGGGCTGGAAACACCATATATTTT
TRBD2	TRBV7-2	-	TRBJ2-1	CASSPAGGYNEQFF	TGTGCCAGCAGCCCAGCGGGGGGGTACAATGAGCAGTTCTTC
TRBD1	TRBV4-2	few	TRBJ1-5	CASSLTGSQAPQHF	TGTGCCAGCAGCTTGACAGGGTCTCAGGCGCCCCAGCATTTT
-	TRBV9	-	TRBJ1-2	CASTPVGAQGYGYTF	TGTGCCAGCACCCCAGTGGGGGCACAGGGCTATGGCTACACCTTC
TRBD1	TRBV7-9	-	TRBJ1-4	CASSQLGQGAREKLFF	TGTGCCAGCAGCCAACTGGGACAGGGGGCAAGGGAAAAACTGTTTTTT
-	TRBV7-9	-	TRBJ2-3	CASSLRGGTDTQYF	TGTGCCAGCAGCTTGCGGGGTGGCACAGATACGCAGTATTTT